The clone carrying this T cell receptor (beta chain) is a singleton in its sample. The CDR3 is 15 residues long. V was pared by 2 bases and J by 0 bases, with 8 bases between. CDR1 and CDR2 from the germline V gene are LNHDA and SQIVND (reference sequence). The data were taken from a study of regulatory T cells in long-lasting Graves disease. Time point noted: newly diagnosed GD, antithyroid drugs for less than 3 months. TCR sequences were obtained from RNA taken from PBMCs. EDTA tubes held 7 to 9 milliliters of peripheral blood from each patient. Through Arm-PCR of CDR3 regions and iRepertoire HTBI primers, TCR beta libraries were built. TCRdb reanalysed the multiplex PCR reads using MiXCR and keeps one entry per CDR3 protein. This sample carries around 320,000 distinct CDR3 sequences, about a sixth of them seen once, and the ten largest clones take roughly 27%. This sample also appeared in a second study, on T cells in Graves' hyperthyroidism and ophthalmopathy.

The receptor comes from a man aged 35-49 years with Graves disease. This sample comprised peripheral blood mononuclear cells (PBMCs), obtained at new diagnosis, from a patient treated with antithyroid drugs. The chain joins TRBV19 to TRBJ2-4; D uncertain. CDR3: CASSIRTGAKNIQYF. The CDR3 coding sequence is TGTGCCAGTAGTATACGGACGGGAGCCAAAAACATTCAGTACTTC.